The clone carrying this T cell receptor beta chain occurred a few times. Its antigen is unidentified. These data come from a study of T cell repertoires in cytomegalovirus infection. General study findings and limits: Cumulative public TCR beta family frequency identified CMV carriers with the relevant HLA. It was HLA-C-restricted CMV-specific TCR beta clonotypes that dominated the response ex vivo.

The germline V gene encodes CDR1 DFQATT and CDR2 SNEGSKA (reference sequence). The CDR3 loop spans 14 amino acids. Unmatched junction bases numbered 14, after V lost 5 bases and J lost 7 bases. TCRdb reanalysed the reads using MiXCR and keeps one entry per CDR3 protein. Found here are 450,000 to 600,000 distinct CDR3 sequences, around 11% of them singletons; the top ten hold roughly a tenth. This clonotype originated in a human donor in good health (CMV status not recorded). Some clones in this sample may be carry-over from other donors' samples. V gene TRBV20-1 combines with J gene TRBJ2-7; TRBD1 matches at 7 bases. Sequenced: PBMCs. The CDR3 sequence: CSARRQGASREQYF. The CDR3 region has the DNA TGCAGTGCTCGGCGACAGGGCGCCTCTCGGGAGCAGTACTTC.